One TCR beta chain is described in this entry. Its antigen is undetermined. The CDR3 length is 14 residues. Germline V CDR1 and CDR2: SEHNR, FQNEAQ (reference sequence). V lost 4 bases, J lost 4 bases, and 13 bases lay in between. Repertoires were generated with immunoSEQ multiplex PCR, while TCRdb's copy carries only in-frame clones and drops some. The table shows under 200,000 clones, with around 87% occurring only once. This specimen comes from a study of T cell responses to AZD1222 COVID-19 vaccine. Study-wide findings and caveats: With dominance at 160-218 and 743-854, vaccine-associated CD4 TCRs spanned spike. Donors were chiefly white British, with a greater number of females, and clonal diversity was perhaps underestimated. Two AZD1222 administrations were followed by greater Spike-specific TCR breadth and depth. At baseline, seropositivity was found in only 5 to 7 AZD1222 recipients.

The source was peripheral blood, collected on day 0 of MenACWY control vaccination. The gene calls are TRBV7-9 and TRBJ2-5, with a possible D match to TRBD1 (6 bases). This TCR came from an adult in good health. In DNA, the CDR3 is TGTGCCAGCAGCTCCAGGGGAAGAGGAGAGACCCAGTACTTC. It yields the protein CASSSRGRGETQYF.